The next 5 T cell receptor beta chains were all read from a single sample in a study of T-cell reconstitution after alpha-beta-depleted transplantation in children. For TCRbeta, the library was prepared with unique molecular identifiers. MiXCR, run by TCRdb on the PCR reads, gives a single entry per CDR3 protein. The sample lists some 50,000 distinct CDR3 sequences, around 9% seen once, with 27% in the top ten. Sequences were derived from PBMCs, mostly from graft donor cells, sampled 60 days after TCRalphabeta/CD19-depleted stem cell transplant. These receptors were taken from a male patient under 10 years old who had a stem cell transplant for chronic granulomatous disease, so the T cells may come from the graft donor.

This clonotype was observed at least ten times. The V and J genes are TRBV6-5 and TRBJ1-1; no definite D call. V lost 6 bases and J lost 1, with 12 bases in between. The CDR3 has 14 residues. Germline CDR1 reads MNHEY; CDR2 reads SVGAGI. CDR3 coding DNA: TGTGCCAGCAGAATTGGGAGAGAGAACACTGAAGCTTTCTTT. Translating it yields CASRIGRENTEAFF.

Many counts were recorded for this clonotype. The chain is built from TRBV10-2 and TRBJ1-1, with TRBD1 as a possible D gene (5 bases). V shed 4 bases and J shed 7 bases, with 13 bases lying between them. From germline, CDR1 is WSHSY and CDR2 SAAADI. The CDR3 has 13 amino acids. The CDR3 spells CASSGQPNGEAFF. CDR3 bases: TGCGCCAGCAGTGGACAGCCTAATGGTGAAGCTTTCTTT.

This clonotype has more than one count but fewer than ten. The gene calls are TRBV7-9 and TRBJ2-7; TRBD2 matches at 7 bases. Germline CDR1 is SEHNR and CDR2 is FQNEAQ (reference sequence). The junction had 13 bases not matched to a gene; V was cut back by 5 bases and J by 6 bases. The CDR3 length is 15 residues. CDR3 bases: TGTGCCAGCAGCCCCGGGTGGGGGGGGTCGACCGAGCAGTACTTC. Translated: CASSPGWGGSTEQYF.

This clonotype was recorded a few times. CDR3 sequence reads: CASSAGDASYEQYF. Here the CDR3 DNA reads TGTGCCAGCAGCGCGGGGGACGCCTCCTACGAGCAGTACTTC. The chain couples TRBV9 to TRBJ2-7, with D maybe TRBD2 (6 bases). The CDR3 runs 14 residues. Germline V gene lookup returns CDR1 SGDLS and CDR2 YYNGEE. V was pared by 3 bases and J by 0 bases, with 10 bases between.

This clonotype was counted many times. This rearrangement joins TRBV27 to TRBJ1-1; D not certain. V lost 2 bases, J lost 5 bases, and 15 bases lay in between. Germline V CDR1 and CDR2: MNHEY, SMNVEV (reference sequence). The CDR3 runs to 15 residues. The CDR3 DNA is TGTGCCAGCAGTTTAAGGACCTCTCCCGCTACTGAAGCTTTCTTT. Amino acids: CASSLRTSPATEAFF.